A single sample is the source of the 17 T cell receptor beta chains below, sequenced in a study of cytomegalovirus exposure and HLA in healthy donors. In the PCR, 60 Vbeta and 13 Jbeta primers were used. Method: immunoSEQ multiplex PCR; TCRdb's copy keeps in-frame clones and lacks some. The repertoire consists of about 160,000 clones, with around 78% occurring once and the leading ten covering roughly 1.5%. The specimen was PBMCs. Every receptor here comes from a man aged 40-49 years in good health and CMV-seronegative.

The J gene is TRBJ1-2, the V gene TRBV6-1; 9 bases map to TRBD1. Germline CDR1 MNHNS, CDR2 SASEGT. The CDR3 is 14 amino acids. The J segment lost 3 bases and the V segment lost 7 bases, leaving 6 bases of the junction unmatched. CDR3: CASMRTGADYGYTF. Here the CDR3 DNA reads TGTGCCAGCATGCGGACAGGGGCCGACTATGGCTACACCTTC.

The chain recombines TRBV27 with TRBJ1-2; D is ambiguous. The V gene lost 2 bases and the J gene lost 4 bases, with 14 bases spanning the gap. Germline values: CDR1 MNHEY, CDR2 SMNVEV (reference sequence). The CDR3 spans 15 residues. Here the CDR3 reads CASSLGGLGFYGYTF. CDR3 sequence (DNA): TGTGCCAGCAGTTTAGGAGGACTGGGCTTCTATGGCTACACCTTC.

This clone was seen a few times. V usage is TRBV7-9 and J usage is TRBJ2-3; 7 nucleotides match TRBD2. Germline lookup yields CDR1 SEHNR and CDR2 FQNEAQ (reference sequence). V dropped 2 bases and J dropped 2; count of bases not matched to a gene: 4. CDR3 length: 15 amino acids. This CDR3 reads CASSLSLADTDTQYF. In nucleotides, the CDR3 is TGTGCCAGCAGCTTAAGCCTAGCGGACACAGATACGCAGTATTTT.

The V gene is TRBV19, the J gene TRBJ1-2; 8 positions agree with TRBD1. The V gene end was trimmed by 1 base and the J gene end by 2 bases; junction bases not matched to a gene: 3. CDR1 is LNHDA, CDR2 SQIVND, per germline (reference sequence). The CDR3 covers 15 residues. CDR3 residues: CASSIGTGHNYGYTF. For the CDR3, the DNA is TGTGCCAGTAGTATAGGGACAGGGCACAACTATGGCTACACCTTC.

Notes on this clone: The sample contains more than one DNA sequence encoding this CDR3. The V call is TRBV6-6, the J call TRBJ1-2; D perhaps matches TRBD1 (6 bases). Trimming shortened V by 5 bases and J by 4 bases, and 8 bases separated the two germline ends. Germline CDR1 reads MNHNY; CDR2 reads SVGAGI (reference sequence). The CDR3 sequence is 12 residues long. CDR3 sequence reads: CASSLDSYGYTF. The CDR3 nucleotides read TGTGCCAGCAGTCTGGACAGCTATGGCTACACCTTC.

J is TRBJ2-3 and V is TRBV5-1, with D perhaps TRBD1 (6 bases). Germline-derived CDR1 and CDR2 are SGHRS and YFSETQ. The V end was cut by 0 bases, the J end by 2 bases, with 16 bases between. The CDR3 covers 17 residues. The chain's CDR3 is CASSLGLGRGHTDTQYF. For the CDR3, the DNA is TGCGCCAGCAGCTTGGGTCTTGGCAGGGGACACACAGATACGCAGTATTTT.

The J gene is TRBJ2-7, the V gene TRBV27; D perhaps matches TRBD1 (5 bases). The CDR3 extends over 15 amino acids. Germline V CDR1 and CDR2: MNHEY, SMNVEV (reference sequence). Deletions cut 0 bases from V and 1 base from J, with 10 bases between. CDR3 bases: TGTGCCAGCAGTTTATCAGGGGATAAGTCCTACGAGCAGTACTTC. Encoded protein: CASSLSGDKSYEQYF.

The V and J genes are TRBV4-2 and TRBJ2-5; D possibly corresponds to TRBD1 (6 bases). CDR3 length: 16 residues. Trimming shortened V by 2 bases and J by 4 bases, and 17 bases separated the two germline ends. The V gene's germline CDR1 is LGHNA and CDR2 YNFKEQ. CDR3 sequence (DNA): TGTGCCAGCAGCCAAACCGGGACAATGAGGGGAGAGACCCAGTACTTC. This sequence encodes CASSQTGTMRGETQYF.

The V and J genes are TRBV7-9 and TRBJ2-5; TRBD1 matches at 9 bases. There are 15 residues in the CDR3. Germline lookup yields CDR1 SEHNR and CDR2 FQNEAQ (reference sequence). V lost 1 base to trimming and J lost 5 bases; unmatched junction nucleotides: 5. Written as DNA, the CDR3 is TGTGCCAGCAGCTTAGGGGACAGGGCGGGTGAGACCCAGTACTTC. This sequence encodes CASSLGDRAGETQYF.

This sequence joins TRBV7-9 and TRBJ1-2, with TRBD1 matching 7 bases. The germline V gene encodes CDR1 SEHNR and CDR2 FQNEAQ (reference sequence). This CDR3 comprises 12 residues. V trimming: 4 bases; J trimming: 5 bases; junction bases outside the gene matches: 1. CDR3 residues: CASSSTGYGYTF. As DNA, the CDR3 is TGTGCCAGCAGCTCGACAGGGTATGGCTACACCTTC.

This chain's CDR3 is CASSPLGEGDGYTF. The CDR3 coding sequence is TGTGCCAGCTCACCATTGGGCGAGGGAGATGGCTACACCTTC. The J gene is TRBJ1-2, the V gene TRBV18; D gene ambiguous. The CDR3 contains 14 residues. Trimming removed 2 bases from V and 6 bases from J, with 13 bases in between. The germline CDR1 and CDR2 sequences are KGHSH and LQKENI. Supplemented by reference TRBV18 and TRBJ1-2, the full variable domain reads NAGVMQNPRHLVRRRGQEARLRCSPMKGHSHVYWYRQLPEEGLKFMVYLQKENIIDESGMPKERFSAEFPKEGPSILRIQQVVRGDSAAYFCASSPLGEGDGYTFGSGTRLTVV.

The rearrangement links TRBV7-8 to TRBJ1-5; 7 bases fit TRBD1. The CDR3 is made up of 17 amino acids. Germline CDR1 SGHVS, CDR2 FQNEAQ. The J segment lost 4 bases and the V segment lost 5 bases, leaving 14 bases of the junction unmatched. The CDR3 loop reads CASSLGQALNINQPQHF. For the CDR3, the DNA is TGTGCCAGCAGCCTCGGACAGGCCTTAAACATTAATCAGCCCCAGCATTTT.

The chain joins TRBV10-1 to TRBJ2-1; perhaps TRBD1 as D (5 bases). The CDR3 runs to 15 residues. Germline V gene sequence: CDR1 WNHNN, CDR2 SYGVQD (reference sequence). V dropped 5 bases and J dropped 4 bases, with 15 bases sitting between them. This CDR3 is CASSSLIGAYNEQFF. The CDR3 region has the DNA TGCGCCAGCAGTTCATTGATAGGGGCTTACAATGAGCAGTTCTTC.

The chain has TRBV6-4 and TRBJ2-3, with D uncertain. The CDR3 has 14 residues. Germline V gene sequence: CDR1 MRHNA, CDR2 SNTAGT. With 6 bases removed from V and 1 base from J, the gap between germline ends came to 11 bases. The CDR3 here is CASSTSSGTDTQYF. CDR3 nucleotide sequence: TGTGCCAGCAGCACCAGCAGCGGCACAGATACGCAGTATTTT.

As regards this clone: At one end, the junction sequence differs from germline, possibly due to a read error. The rearrangement joins TRBV4-1 to TRBJ2-4, with 9 nucleotides matching TRBD2. CDR1 is MGHRA and CDR2 is YSYEKL in the germline V gene. The CDR3 spans 14 residues. CDR3 amino acids: CASSPAGGPNSQYF. The CDR3 DNA reads TGCGCCAGCAGCCCTGCGGGAGGGCCTAACAGTCAGTACTTC.

The chain links TRBV5-4 to TRBJ2-3, with 7 bases lining up with TRBD2. J was trimmed by 1 base and V by 1 base; bases with no gene match: 0. This CDR3 has 14 amino acids. Germline CDR1 SGHNT, CDR2 YYREEE (reference sequence). The DNA for the CDR3 is TGTGCCAGCAGCTTGACTAGCGGCACAGATACGCAGTATTTT. It is translated as CASSLTSGTDTQYF.

The sample holds a few counts of this clone. This rearrangement joins TRBV7-8 to TRBJ1-4; 7 bases are a match to TRBD1. This CDR3 is 15 amino acids long. V lost 1 base to trimming and J lost 3 bases; unmatched junction nucleotides: 2. Germline V gene lookup returns CDR1 SGHVS and CDR2 FQNEAQ. The CDR3 region is CASSLGTGPNEKLFF. CDR3 DNA: TGTGCCAGCAGCTTAGGGACAGGTCCTAATGAAAAACTGTTTTTT.